This entry features one TCR beta chain sequence. In the original processing: From reference gene primer amplification, estimates of nucleated cell counts were derived. Profiling relied on immunoSEQ multiplex PCR, and the TCRdb table lists in-frame clones only, not all of them. V and J calls and clone size are given by that table; D and trimming were obtained from the DNA. There are more than 250,000 clones in the sample; over 75% occur only once, and about 9.1% lies in the top ten. CDR3 length equals 15 residues. The trim removed 8 bases at V and 8 bases at J, leaving 14 bases unmatched. Germline CDR1 MNHNY, CDR2 SVGAGI (reference sequence). The data were taken from a study of blood T cell repertoires in COVID-19. Turning to the study itself: In each case, the material was cDNA or gDNA derived from T cells, B-cell-depleted T cells, or PBMCs.

This chain links TRBV6-6 with TRBJ1-4; 7 positions agree with TRBD1. The sample consisted of peripheral blood. This clonotype was sampled from a human donor in a cohort sampled during active COVID-19. CDR3 nucleotides: TGTGCCAGCTTCCGACAGGGAGCGAAATGGGAAAAACTGTTTTTT. Protein sequence: CASFRQGAKWEKLFF.